This TCR beta chain was captured by sequencing in a study of blood T cell repertoires in COVID-19 (dated by TCRdb to about 2020). Some background on the complete study: The collaborator samples originated in the United States, Italy and Spain and spanned the acute and convalescent phases of COVID-19. The prospective study material was composed of cDNA or gDNA derived from T cells, B-cell-depleted T cells, or PBMCs. Subjects who had been exposed to COVID-19, were actively infected with it, or had recovered from it provided the deeply sampled blood TCRbeta repertoires that made up the dataset. The repertoires were released in a freely available public database meant as a resource for research on the immune response to SARS-CoV-2. The samples were drawn from two sources: the first 160 participants of the ongoing ImmuneRACE study, and 1,200 or so subjects contributed by 6 global collaborators. Sample metadata almost always included a de-identified subject ID, COVID-19 status, age in years and sex. HLA class I and class II types, where available, came from metadata supplied by the sample provider rather than from assay-based typing.

The paper's findings and limits, for the study overall: Clinical and demographic metadata were provided uncurated, with the amount varying by source and participant.

Taken from the germline V gene, the CDR1 and CDR2 loops are MNHEY and SVGAGI. After removal of 2 bases from V and 1 base from J, the junction retains 4 bases not matched to a gene. Measured from the cysteine to the phenylalanine, the CDR3 is 15 residues long. The CDR3 DNA has 45 bases and is translated from base 1. This clone was observed a few times. What this receptor recognizes is not known. Base-call qualities are not available, and no considerably larger clone is one nucleotide away. TCRbeta CDR3 regions were amplified from genomic DNA using the immunoSEQ Assay, a bias-controlled multiplex PCR. Processing in the source paper ran as follows. The number of nucleated cells in each sample was estimated from the amplification of reference gene primers within the assay. Sequence reads were collapsed and filtered to measure the absolute abundance of every unique TCRbeta CDR3 rearrangement. For each sample, productive Simpson clonality was calculated as the square root of Simpson's diversity index across productive rearrangements. TCRdb took over this immuneACCESS table, retaining in-frame rearrangements with V and J assigned. Such tables are incomplete; in checked studies, under half of the missing clones stem from an unresolved V gene, and the remainder is unexplained. V and J calls and clone size are copied from that table; D and trimming were computed from the DNA. Counted in this sample were 150,000 to 200,000 clones; 65% to 90% of them appeared once. Roughly 15% of the sample lies in the top ten.

Enrolling through a virtual design, the prospective study's participants ranged in age from roughly 18 to 95 years and lived across roughly 24 United States geographic areas. In the prospective study, cohorts were assigned on the basis of participant-reported clinical history obtained from a screening survey and a study questionnaire. ImmuneRACE Cohort 3 recovered participants were defined by two consecutive negative NP/OP PCR tests, healthcare professional clearance, or symptom resolution. In the prospective study, whole blood, serum and a nasopharyngeal or oropharyngeal swab were collected from each participant by mobile phlebotomists. Participants in the prospective study had the option to provide additional blood draws and questionnaires over an approximately 2-month period. Before DNA extraction, blood samples from the prospective study were shipped at room temperature or frozen.

The receptor was isolated from a man over 45 who had recovered from COVID-19. Sequenced input: PBMCs or T cells enriched from blood (not recorded which). In this chain, TRBV6-5 is recombined with TRBJ1-1, and 7 bases in between align with TRBD1. The DNA sequence reads TGTGCCAGCAGTTACGTCGGACAGGCGAACACTGAAGCTTTCTTT. It encodes CASSYVGQANTEAFF.